These 9 T cell receptor beta chains share one sample of origin, sequenced in a study of OX40 agonist ivuxolimab in advanced cancers. Assay used: immunoSEQ multiplex PCR; TCRdb lists only in-frame clones, some missing. The sample consists of over 20,000 clones, roughly 85% of them appearing once. Here the sequenced sample was CD4+ or CD8+ T cells sorted from blood, taken in a trial of the OX40 agonist ivuxolimab. The receptors come from an adult with an advanced solid tumor such as melanoma, head and neck, liver or kidney cancer.

The chain employs TRBV4-3 and TRBJ2-7; TRBD1 aligns across 7 bases. CDR3 length: 14 residues. V lost 1 base and J lost 2; bases outside the gene matches: 2. Looked up from germline, CDR1 is LGHNA and CDR2 is YSLEER. This CDR3 reads CASSQADRAYEQYF. The CDR3 DNA reads as TGCGCCAGCAGCCAAGCAGACAGGGCCTACGAGCAGTACTTC.

This clone appeared a single time. The chain has TRBV16 and TRBJ2-1; tentatively, D is TRBD1 (5 bases). Looked up from germline, CDR1 is KGHSY and CDR2 is FQNENV. The length of the CDR3 is 14 residues. The germline V and J ends were trimmed by 4 bases and 6 bases, with 13 bases remaining between them. As DNA, the CDR3 is TGTGCCAGCAGCCCACGCCAGGGCGCCAATGAGCAGTTCTTC. Translation gives CASSPRQGANEQFF.

The chain couples TRBV7-8 to TRBJ1-5; TRBD1 is a possible D gene (5 bases). This CDR3 spans 20 amino acids. V was pared by 2 bases and J by 0 bases, with 23 bases between. Per the germline V gene, CDR1 is SGHVS and CDR2 is FQNEAQ. The CDR3 here is CASSLFPGTFPSYSNQPQHF. The CDR3 DNA follows: TGTGCCAGCAGCTTATTTCCCGGGACCTTCCCCTCCTATAGCAATCAGCCCCAGCATTTT.

In its sample, this clone was seen once. The J gene is TRBJ2-1, the V gene TRBV6-1, with a weak D call TRBD1 (6 bases). V was clipped by 2 bases and J by 2 bases, with 10 bases between them. CDR1 MNHNS and CDR2 SASEGT come from the germline V gene. CDR3 length equals 15 residues. CDR3 loop: CASSEIWTAYNEQFF. The CDR3 DNA reads TGTGCCAGCAGTGAAATCTGGACAGCCTACAATGAGCAGTTCTTC.

CDR3 residues: CASSLVQDSYEQYF. CDR3 in DNA: TGTGCCAGCAGCTTAGTACAGGATTCCTACGAGCAGTACTTC. The chain employs TRBV7-9 and TRBJ2-7, with a possible D match to TRBD1 (5 bases). V was clipped by 1 base and J by 1 base, with 8 bases between them. The V gene's germline CDR1 is SEHNR and CDR2 FQNEAQ (reference sequence). The CDR3 extends over 14 amino acids. The full variable domain, rest sourced from reference TRBV7-9 and TRBJ2-7, is DTGVSQNPRHKITKRGQNVTFRCDPISEHNRLYWYRQTLGQGPEFLTYFQNEAQLEKSRLLSDRFSAERPKGSFSTLEIQRTEQGDSAMYLCASSLVQDSYEQYFGPGTRLTVT.

The V and J genes are TRBV29-1 and TRBJ2-5, with D uncertain. Deletions cut 4 bases from V and 2 bases from J, with 2 bases between. In germline, CDR1 is SQVTM, CDR2 ANQGSEA. The CDR3 has 10 amino acids. The CDR3 nucleotides are TGCAGCGTTGGTCAAGAGACCCAGTACTTC. This sequence encodes CSVGQETQYF.

V and J are TRBV25-1 and TRBJ2-1, with 8 bases lining up with TRBD1. V lost 6 bases, J lost 6 bases, and 10 bases stayed unmatched. From germline, CDR1 is MGHDK and CDR2 SYGVNS. The CDR3 length is 15 residues. CDR3 in DNA: TGTGCCAGCAGAACCGGGACAGGTCTTATCAATGAGCAGTTCTTC. Residues: CASRTGTGLINEQFF.

This clone was observed a single time. The chain recombines TRBV11-2 with TRBJ2-3, with D unclear. The germline gives CDR1 SGHAT, CDR2 FQNNGV. The V end was cut by 4 bases, the J end by 5 bases, with 13 bases between. There are 14 residues in the CDR3. CDR3 bases: TGTGCCAGCAGCTCAGCCTGGTGGGGAGATACGCAGTATTTT. The encoded protein is CASSSAWWGDTQYF. Using reference TRBV11-2 and TRBJ2-3 for the parts outside the CDR3, the full variable domain is EAGVAQSPRYKIIEKRQSVAFWCNPISGHATLYWYQQILGQGPKLLIQFQNNGVVDDSQLPKDRFSAERLKGVDSTLKIQPAKLEDSAVYLCASSSAWWGDTQYFGPGTRLTVL.

The chain combines TRBV9 with TRBJ1-2, with D unclear. Germline V gives CDR1 SGDLS, CDR2 YYNGEE. The V end lost 1 base, the J end lost 0 bases, and 10 bases lay between the germline ends. The CDR3 is 15 amino acids. The CDR3 reads CASSVSHGANYGYTF. In nucleotides, the CDR3 is TGTGCCAGCAGCGTAAGCCACGGAGCTAACTATGGCTACACCTTC.